Below are 17 T cell receptor beta chains sequenced from a single sample in a study of cytomegalovirus exposure and HLA in healthy donors (dated by TCRdb to about 2017). The library was made by the immunoSEQ multiplex PCR assay. For the multiplex PCR, a mixture combining 60 forward primers for TCR Vbeta segments and 13 reverse primers for TCR Jbeta segments was used. Held by TCRdb, this immuneACCESS table contains in-frame sequences only and omits some clones. Under half of the omission traces to an unresolved V gene where checked; the cause of the rest is unknown. For this sample there are roughly 180,000 clones; roughly four fifths appear just once. The top ten clones comprise around 2% of the sample. Material: PBMCs. Source of these receptors: a woman aged 18-29 years in good health and CMV-seropositive.

This clone was detected once. V and J are TRBV7-2 and TRBJ2-1; D gene ambiguous. The CDR3 totals 13 residues. Germline V CDR1 and CDR2: SGHTA, FQGNSA. V shed 5 bases and J shed 7 bases, with 12 bases lying between them. The CDR3 is CASSRGPSNEQFF. As DNA, the CDR3 is TGTGCCAGCAGCCGAGGCCCGAGTAATGAGCAGTTCTTC.

This clone is a singleton in its sample. The chain is built from TRBV28 and TRBJ1-2; a weak D match, TRBD1 (5 bases). Germline V gene sequence: CDR1 MDHEN, CDR2 SYDVKM. CDR3 length: 14 residues. Deletions cut 2 bases from V and 4 bases from J, with 11 bases between. The CDR3 DNA is TGTGCCAGCAGTTTACAGGGCGGTACCTATGGCTACACCTTC. Encoded protein: CASSLQGGTYGYTF.

This clone was picked up a small number of times. The chain joins TRBV2 to TRBJ2-3, with 12 bases lining up with TRBD2. Looked up from germline, CDR1 is SNHLY and CDR2 is FYNNEI. This CDR3 is built from 15 residues. The trim removed 7 bases at V and 2 bases at J, leaving 4 bases unmatched. CDR3 sequence reads: CASNGLAGSTDTQYF. CDR3 bases: TGTGCCAGCAACGGACTAGCGGGGTCCACAGATACGCAGTATTTT.

This clone was detected once. The chain couples TRBV13 to TRBJ2-7; the D gene is possibly TRBD1 (6 bases). The V end lost 1 base, the J end lost 4 bases, and 11 bases lay between the germline ends. Germline assignment: CDR1 PRHDT and CDR2 FYEKMQ (reference sequence). This CDR3 is built from 14 residues. CDR3: CASSLEQGRYEQYF. CDR3 DNA: TGTGCCAGCAGCTTAGAACAGGGAAGGTACGAGCAGTACTTC.

The chain has TRBV11-3 and TRBJ1-1, with D maybe TRBD1 (6 bases). V gave up 5 bases and J gave up 8 bases, with 12 bases separating them. CDR1 SGHNT and CDR2 YENEEA come from the germline V gene. This CDR3 contains 12 residues. The CDR3 reads CASSIQGHEAFF. CDR3 coding DNA: TGTGCCAGCAGCATACAGGGTCACGAAGCTTTCTTT.

The V gene is TRBV2, the J gene TRBJ2-7; possibly TRBD1 for D (6 bases). Per the germline V gene, CDR1 is SNHLY and CDR2 is FYNNEI. V lost 6 bases and J lost 6, with 15 bases in between. The CDR3 consists of 13 residues. The CDR3 spells CASSPNRVREQYV. The DNA for the CDR3 is TGTGCCAGCAGCCCCAACAGGGTGCGCGAGCAGTACGTC.

This clone was found once. The chain employs TRBV7-2 and TRBJ1-2; no clear D. Deletions cut 5 bases from V and 0 bases from J, with 16 bases between. CDR1 SGHTA and CDR2 FQGNSA come from the germline V gene. This CDR3 contains 16 residues. CDR3 nucleotide sequence: TGTGCCAGCAGCCACTATCCGACCACGGCTAACTATGGCTACACCTTC. This codes for CASSHYPTTANYGYTF.

This clone appeared once. The chain recombines TRBV29-1 with TRBJ2-1; TRBD2 aligns across 12 bases. Germline trimming cut 4 bases from V and 8 bases from J; bases unmatched to any gene: 12. The CDR3 sequence is 16 residues long. CDR1 is SQVTM and CDR2 is ANQGSEA in the germline V gene. The CDR3 region is CSVGGLAGGDWDEQFF. CDR3 DNA sequence: TGCAGCGTTGGAGGTCTAGCGGGGGGGGATTGGGATGAGCAGTTCTTC.

This CDR3 is CASSLTEGGQPQHF. In DNA form, the CDR3 reads TGTGCCAGCAGTCTAACGGAGGGTGGGCAGCCCCAGCATTTT. The chain has TRBV6-6 and TRBJ1-5; D uncertain. V gave up 5 bases and J gave up 7 bases, with 15 bases separating them. This CDR3 is 14 amino acids long. In germline, CDR1 is MNHNY, CDR2 SVGAGI (reference sequence).

V and J are TRBV15 and TRBJ2-7, with D maybe TRBD1 (6 bases). Per the germline V gene, CDR1 is LNHNV and CDR2 is YYDKDF (reference sequence). The CDR3 is made up of 13 amino acids. Trimming left V 0 bases short and J 5 bases short, with 8 bases between. The CDR3 coding sequence is TGTGCCACCAGCAGAGACAGGGGAAACGAGCAGTACTTC. Encoded protein: CATSRDRGNEQYF.

J is TRBJ1-2 and V is TRBV30; D is possibly TRBD1 (6 bases). The CDR3 covers 16 residues. V dropped 2 bases and J dropped 8 bases, with 24 bases sitting between them. In germline, CDR1 is GTSNPN, CDR2 SVGIG (reference sequence). The CDR3 nucleotides are TGTGCCTGGAGTACGGGCCAAAGCGCAGGGGCCGCGGGCTACACCTTC. Translating gives CAWSTGQSAGAAGYTF.

This clone showed up just a few times. The chain combines TRBV10-2 with TRBJ2-3, with D possibly being TRBD2 (5 bases). Germline CDR1 reads WSHSY; CDR2 reads SAAADI. The CDR3 has 14 amino acids. V was shortened by 6 bases and J by 8 bases, with 18 bases between the two germline ends. The CDR3 spells CASSDLGHAGTQYF. CDR3 nucleotide sequence: TGCGCCAGCAGCGACTTAGGCCATGCGGGTACGCAGTATTTT.

In nucleotides, the CDR3 is TGTGCCAGCAGCCCATCCGGGACAGGCTACTATGGCTACACCTTC. Its translation is CASSPSGTGYYGYTF. The chain carries TRBV2 and TRBJ1-2; TRBD1 matches 8 bases. Germline CDR1 is SNHLY and CDR2 is FYNNEI. The CDR3 is made up of 15 amino acids. J was trimmed by 3 bases and V by 6 bases; bases with no gene match: 9.

The chain employs TRBV7-6 and TRBJ1-3; 8 bases are shared with TRBD1. V lost 5 bases and J lost 1; bases outside the gene matches: 10. There are 17 residues in the CDR3. Germline V gene lookup returns CDR1 SGHVS and CDR2 FNYEAQ. The CDR3 loop reads CASSRGAGGVSGNTIYF. Here the CDR3 DNA reads TGTGCCAGCAGCCGAGGAGCAGGGGGCGTTTCTGGAAACACCATATATTTT.

The chain employs TRBV11-3 and TRBJ1-1; a possible D gene is TRBD1 (5 bases). The CDR3 runs 16 residues. Germline V CDR1 and CDR2: SGHNT, YENEEA. The V end was cut by 1 base, the J end by 5 bases, with 17 bases between. The CDR3 here is CASSLVTGSSPTEAFF. DNA of the CDR3: TGTGCCAGCAGCTTAGTTACAGGATCCTCCCCAACTGAAGCTTTCTTT.

V gene TRBV7-9 combines with J gene TRBJ1-1; 7 bases map to TRBD1. The germline CDR1 and CDR2 sequences are SEHNR and FQNEAQ (reference sequence). V was pared by 5 bases and J by 11 bases, with 23 bases of the junction left unmatched. The CDR3 is 17 residues long. CDR3 nucleotide sequence: TGTGCCAGCAGCCCAGACGGAGGGGGCGATGGATACAGTCAGGCTTTCTTT. Its translation: CASSPDGGGDGYSQAFF. Full variable domain (missing parts from reference TRBV7-9 and TRBJ1-1): DTGVSQNPRHKITKRGQNVTFRCDPISEHNRLYWYRQTLGQGPEFLTYFQNEAQLEKSRLLSDRFSAERPKGSFSTLEIQRTEQGDSAMYLCASSPDGGGDGYSQAFFGQGTRLTVV.

The chain joins TRBV6-5 to TRBJ2-1; 12 bases match TRBD2. V gave up 5 bases and J gave up 9 bases; unmatched junction bases: 5. Germline CDR1 MNHEY, CDR2 SVGAGI. The CDR3 is made up of 14 amino acids. The CDR3, as DNA: TGTGCCAGCAGTAGACTAGCGGGGGAGCGTGAGCAGTTCTTC. It codes for CASSRLAGEREQFF.